This TCR beta chain was sequenced during a study of blood T cell repertoires in COVID-19. Whole-study context: In each case, the material was cDNA or gDNA derived from T cells, B-cell-depleted T cells, or PBMCs.

Per the original data handling: Nucleated cell counts were estimated from reference gene primer amplification. Profiled with immunoSEQ multiplex PCR; TCRdb holds only in-frame clones, not every one. The V and J calls and the clone size are those of that table, but D and trimming were determined from the DNA. The sample yields about 140,000 clones, around 84% seen once. The CDR3 extends over 15 amino acids. Trimming cost V 4 bases and J 1 base; bases outside gene matches: 4. The germline gives CDR1 SGHTA, CDR2 FQGNSA. The TCR comes from a woman aged 60-70 years with acute or convalescent COVID-19. Material for sequencing was peripheral blood. The chain recombines TRBV7-2 with TRBJ2-1, with 7 bases that match TRBD1. This CDR3 reads CASSSDRASYNEQFF. CDR3 in DNA: TGTGCCAGCAGCTCCGACAGGGCATCCTACAATGAGCAGTTCTTC.